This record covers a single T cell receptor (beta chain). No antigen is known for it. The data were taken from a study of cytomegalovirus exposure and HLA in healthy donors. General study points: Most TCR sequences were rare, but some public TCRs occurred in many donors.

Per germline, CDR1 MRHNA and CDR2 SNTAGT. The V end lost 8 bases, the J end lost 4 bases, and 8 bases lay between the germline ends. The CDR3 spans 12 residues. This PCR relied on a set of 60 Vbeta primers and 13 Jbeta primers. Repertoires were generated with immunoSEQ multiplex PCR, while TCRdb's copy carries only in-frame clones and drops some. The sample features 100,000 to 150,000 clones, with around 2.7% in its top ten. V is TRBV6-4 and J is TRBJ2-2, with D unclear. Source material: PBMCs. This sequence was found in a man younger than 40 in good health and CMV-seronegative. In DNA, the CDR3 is TGTGCCAGCGTTTGGAGCACCGGGGAGCTGTTTTTT. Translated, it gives CASVWSTGELFF.